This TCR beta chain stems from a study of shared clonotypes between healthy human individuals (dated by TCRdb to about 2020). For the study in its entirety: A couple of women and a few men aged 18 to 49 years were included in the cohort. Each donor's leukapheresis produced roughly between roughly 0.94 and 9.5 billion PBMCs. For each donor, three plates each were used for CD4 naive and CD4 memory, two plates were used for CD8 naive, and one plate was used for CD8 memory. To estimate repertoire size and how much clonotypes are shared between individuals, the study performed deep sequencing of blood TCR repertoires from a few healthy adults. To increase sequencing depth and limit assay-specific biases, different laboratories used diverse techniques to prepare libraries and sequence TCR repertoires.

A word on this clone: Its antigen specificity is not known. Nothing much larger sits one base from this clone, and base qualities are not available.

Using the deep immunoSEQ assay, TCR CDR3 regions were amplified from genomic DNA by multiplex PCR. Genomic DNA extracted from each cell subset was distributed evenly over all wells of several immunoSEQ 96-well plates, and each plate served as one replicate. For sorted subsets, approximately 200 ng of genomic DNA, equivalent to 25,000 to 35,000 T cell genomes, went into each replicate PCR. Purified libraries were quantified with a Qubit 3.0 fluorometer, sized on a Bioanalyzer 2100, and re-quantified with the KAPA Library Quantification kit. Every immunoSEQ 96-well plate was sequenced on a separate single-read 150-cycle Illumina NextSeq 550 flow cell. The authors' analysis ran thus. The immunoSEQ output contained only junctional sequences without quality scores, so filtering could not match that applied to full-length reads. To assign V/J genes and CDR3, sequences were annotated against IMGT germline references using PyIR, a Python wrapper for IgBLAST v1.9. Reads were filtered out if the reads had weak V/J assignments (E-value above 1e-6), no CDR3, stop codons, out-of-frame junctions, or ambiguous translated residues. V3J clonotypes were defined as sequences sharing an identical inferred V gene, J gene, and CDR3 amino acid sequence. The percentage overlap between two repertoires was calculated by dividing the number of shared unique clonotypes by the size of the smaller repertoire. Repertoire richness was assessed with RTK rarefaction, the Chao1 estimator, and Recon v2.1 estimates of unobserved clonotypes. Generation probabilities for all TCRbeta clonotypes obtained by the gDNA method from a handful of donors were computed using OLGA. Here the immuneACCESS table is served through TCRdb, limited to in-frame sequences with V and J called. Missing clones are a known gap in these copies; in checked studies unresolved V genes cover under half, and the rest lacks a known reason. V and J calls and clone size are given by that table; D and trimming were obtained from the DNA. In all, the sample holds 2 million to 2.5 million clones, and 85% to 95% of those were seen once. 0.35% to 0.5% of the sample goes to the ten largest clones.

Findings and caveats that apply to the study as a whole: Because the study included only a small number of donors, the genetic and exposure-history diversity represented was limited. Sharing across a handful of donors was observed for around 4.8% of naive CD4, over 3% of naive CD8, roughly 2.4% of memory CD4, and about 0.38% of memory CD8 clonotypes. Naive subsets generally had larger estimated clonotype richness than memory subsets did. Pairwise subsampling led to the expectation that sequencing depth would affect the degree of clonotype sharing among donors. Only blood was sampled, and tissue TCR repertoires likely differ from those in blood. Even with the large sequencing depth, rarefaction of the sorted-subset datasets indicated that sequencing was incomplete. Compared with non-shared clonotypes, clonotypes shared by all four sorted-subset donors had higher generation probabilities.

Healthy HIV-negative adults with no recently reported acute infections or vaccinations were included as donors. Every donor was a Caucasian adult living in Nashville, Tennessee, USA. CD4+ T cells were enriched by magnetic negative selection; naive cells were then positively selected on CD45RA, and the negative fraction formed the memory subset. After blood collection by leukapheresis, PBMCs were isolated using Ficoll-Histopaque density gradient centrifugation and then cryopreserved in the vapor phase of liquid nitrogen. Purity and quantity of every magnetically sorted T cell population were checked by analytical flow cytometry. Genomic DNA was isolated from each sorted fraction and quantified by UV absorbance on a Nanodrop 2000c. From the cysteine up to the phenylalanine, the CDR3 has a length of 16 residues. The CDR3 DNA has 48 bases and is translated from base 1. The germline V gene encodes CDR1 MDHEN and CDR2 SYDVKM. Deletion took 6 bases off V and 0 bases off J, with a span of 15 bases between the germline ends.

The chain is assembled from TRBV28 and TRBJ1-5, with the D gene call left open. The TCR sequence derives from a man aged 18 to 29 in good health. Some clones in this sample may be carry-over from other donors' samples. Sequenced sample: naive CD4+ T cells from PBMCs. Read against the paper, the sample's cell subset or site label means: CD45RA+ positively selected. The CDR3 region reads CASSYTPRGSNQPQHF. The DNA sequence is TGTGCCAGCAGCTACACCCCGCGAGGTAGCAATCAGCCCCAGCATTTT.